One sample yielded the 17 T cell receptor beta chains listed below, sequenced in a study of blood T cell repertoires in COVID-19. Here immunoSEQ multiplex PCR was the method, and the copy in TCRdb shows in-frame clones only, minus some. This table holds 80,000 to 100,000 clones, over 75% found once. The sequencing sample was made of peripheral blood. The source of these receptors is a man aged 60 to 69 with acute or convalescent COVID-19.

The gene calls are TRBV9 and TRBJ2-2; 11 bases agree with TRBD2. V dropped 4 bases and J dropped 4; count of bases not matched to a gene: 9. From germline, CDR1 is SGDLS and CDR2 YYNGEE. The CDR3 has 17 amino acids. The CDR3 protein is CASSPQGLAVFTGELFF. CDR3 in DNA: TGTGCCAGCAGCCCCCAGGGACTAGCGGTCTTCACCGGGGAGCTGTTTTTT.

The chain employs TRBV27 and TRBJ2-2; TRBD2 aligns across 10 bases. The V and J ends lost 5 bases and 4 bases, in that order; junction bases with no gene match: 4. The CDR3 runs to 15 residues. The germline CDR1 and CDR2 sequences are MNHEY and SMNVEV (reference sequence). The CDR3 sequence is CASSSGRAGTGELFF. Written as DNA, the CDR3 is TGTGCCAGCAGTAGCGGGAGGGCGGGCACCGGGGAGCTGTTTTTT.

The V and J genes are TRBV19 and TRBJ1-6, with D possibly matching TRBD1 (6 bases). The V gene lost 4 bases and the J gene lost 6 bases, with 13 bases spanning the gap. The CDR3 runs 15 residues. Germline-derived CDR1 and CDR2 are LNHDA and SQIVND (reference sequence). The DNA of the CDR3 is TGTGCCAGTAGTACCACAGGGTATCCTAATTCACCCCTCCACTTT. Its protein is CASSTTGYPNSPLHF.

The chain combines TRBV5-1 with TRBJ1-5, with 8 bases that match TRBD1. This CDR3 spans 15 amino acids. Trimming at V came to 2 bases and at J to 3 bases, leaving 4 bases not matched to a gene. Germline assignment: CDR1 SGHRS and CDR2 YFSETQ. The CDR3 coding sequence is TGCGCCAGCAGCTTTGGGGACAGGAACAATCAGCCCCAGCATTTT. As protein: CASSFGDRNNQPQHF.

The rearrangement uses TRBV5-1 and TRBJ2-4, with D maybe TRBD2 (5 bases). V was pared by 0 bases and J by 7 bases, with 17 bases between. Per germline, CDR1 SGHRS and CDR2 YFSETQ. The CDR3 has 16 amino acids. The CDR3 here is CASSLESAVQGNIQYF. CDR3 in DNA: TGCGCCAGCAGCTTGGAATCAGCGGTCCAAGGTAACATTCAGTACTTC.

This chain connects TRBV9 to TRBJ1-2, with 7 bases that match TRBD1. From germline, CDR1 is SGDLS and CDR2 YYNGEE. V dropped 2 bases and J dropped 4; count of bases not matched to a gene: 11. The CDR3 contains 16 residues. The CDR3: CASSVDAGTALYGYTF. CDR3 nucleotides: TGTGCCAGCAGCGTCGACGCCGGGACAGCTCTCTATGGCTACACCTTC.

A single count supports this clone. J is TRBJ2-1 and V is TRBV6-5; D might be TRBD1 (6 bases). Trimming stripped 2 bases from V and 13 bases from J, with 12 bases between. The CDR3 is 12 residues long. Germline V lookup: CDR1 MNHEY, CDR2 SVGAGI. The CDR3 region has the DNA TGTGCCAGCAGTTACCAGGGGACCCAACAGTTCTTC. Protein sequence: CASSYQGTQQFF.

The V and J genes are TRBV5-5 and TRBJ1-2; weak D call: TRBD1 (5 bases). V dropped 0 bases and J dropped 1 base, with 7 bases sitting between them. CDR1 and CDR2 from the germline V gene are SGHKS and YYEKEE (reference sequence). The CDR3 spans 14 residues. CDR3 sequence: CASSLGQSNYGYTF. The CDR3 region has the DNA TGTGCCAGCAGCTTGGGACAGAGTAACTATGGCTACACCTTC.

The chain has TRBV19 and TRBJ2-7; 9 bases are a match to TRBD1. V was clipped by 5 bases and J by 1 base; unmatched bases: 3. This CDR3 comprises 14 residues. CDR1 and CDR2 from the germline V gene are LNHDA and SQIVND (reference sequence). CDR3 in DNA: TGTGCCAGTAGTTCAGGGACAGGGTCCTACGAGCAGTACTTC. It yields the protein CASSSGTGSYEQYF.

This chain joins TRBV7-3 and TRBJ2-5; D perhaps matches TRBD1 (5 bases). Trimming cost V 3 bases and J 0 bases, with 8 bases left between them. The CDR3 contains 14 residues. Germline CDR1 and CDR2: SGHTA and FQGTGA. CDR3: CASSFSRDQETQYF. CDR3 coding DNA: TGTGCCAGCAGCTTTTCCAGGGACCAAGAGACCCAGTACTTC.

V gene TRBV5-1 combines with J gene TRBJ2-1; TRBD2 agrees at 13 bases. CDR1 is SGHRS and CDR2 is YFSETQ in the germline V gene. This CDR3 spans 16 amino acids. J was trimmed by 5 bases and V by 0 bases; bases with no gene match: 2. DNA for the CDR3: TGCGCCAGCAGCTTGGCTGGGACTAGCGGGGACAATGAGCAGTTCTTC. Encoded protein: CASSLAGTSGDNEQFF.

The V and J genes are TRBV19 and TRBJ1-2, with a weak D call TRBD1 (5 bases). CDR3 length equals 16 residues. Trimming pared 3 bases from V and 7 bases from J, leaving 21 bases between. Per germline, CDR1 LNHDA and CDR2 SQIVND (reference sequence). CDR3: CASSMRGPGVVVGYTF. The CDR3 nucleotides read TGTGCCAGTAGTATGCGGGGCCCGGGGGTAGTTGTTGGCTACACCTTC.

V and J are TRBV3-1 (or the pseudogene TRBV3-2) and TRBJ2-5; a possible D gene is TRBD1 (6 bases). Per the germline V gene, CDR1 is LGHDT and CDR2 is YNNKEL (reference sequence). V shed 5 bases and J shed 5 bases, with 18 bases lying between them. There are 15 residues in the CDR3. CDR3 in DNA: TGTGCCAGCAGCAACCAGCGCGGCCAGGGGGAGACCCAGTACTTC. Translating it yields CASSNQRGQGETQYF.

This chain uses TRBV29-1 with TRBJ2-3; the D is unclear. Germline CDR1 reads SQVTM; CDR2 reads ANQGSEA. The CDR3 runs 13 residues. V was shortened by 3 bases and J by 1 base, with 8 bases between the two germline ends. This CDR3 reads CSVDGGGTDTQYF. CDR3 nucleotide sequence: TGCAGCGTTGACGGCGGCGGCACAGATACGCAGTATTTT.

V gene TRBV28 combines with J gene TRBJ1-5; 7 nucleotides align to TRBD1. Germline-derived CDR1 and CDR2 are MDHEN and SYDVKM. V dropped 6 bases and J dropped 0; count of bases not matched to a gene: 8. The CDR3 extends over 16 amino acids. Here the CDR3 DNA reads TGTGCCAGCAGCCTTGTGACAGGGTATAGCAATCAGCCCCAGCATTTT. It specifies CASSLVTGYSNQPQHF. The variable domain in full, with the rest retrieved from reference TRBV28 and TRBJ1-5, is DVKVTQSSRYLVKRTGEKVFLECVQDMDHENMFWYRQDPGLGLRLIYFSYDVKMKEKGDIPEGYSVSREKKERFSLILESASTNQTSMYLCASSLVTGYSNQPQHFGDGTRLSIL.

The chain's CDR3 is CASSQSGTAGNTIYF. The CDR3 DNA reads TGTGCCAGCAGCCAATCCGGGACAGCAGGAAACACCATATATTTT. The rearrangement uses TRBV3-1 (or the pseudogene TRBV3-2) and TRBJ1-3; 7 bases map to TRBD1. With V trimmed by 2 bases and J by 4 bases, 5 bases remained unmatched. Germline CDR1 is LGHDT and CDR2 is YNNKEL (reference sequence). The CDR3 length is 15 residues.

This chain joins TRBV10-2 and TRBJ1-2, with D perhaps matching TRBD1 (5 bases). CDR1 WSHSY and CDR2 SAAADI come from the germline V gene. The V gene lost 2 bases and the J gene lost 4 bases, with 8 bases spanning the gap. CDR3 length equals 13 residues. CDR3 residues: CASSERGSYGYTF. CDR3 coding DNA: TGCGCCAGCAGTGAGAGGGGTAGCTATGGCTACACCTTC.